This TCR beta chain was profiled in a study of blood T cell repertoires in COVID-19. Across the study: Some COVID-19 samples were acute and others convalescent; all came from the United States, Italy and Spain. Nucleic acid was either cDNA or gDNA, and it came from T cells, B-cell-depleted T cells, or PBMCs.

This clone was seen only a few times. Different DNA sequences within this sample yield the same CDR3. As originally analysed: By means of reference gene primer amplification, nucleated cell counts were estimated. Sequencing was performed with immunoSEQ multiplex PCR; in TCRdb, only in-frame clones are kept and a portion is missing. Clone size and the V and J calls come from that table; the DNA yielded D and trimming. The sample has roughly 150,000 clones, more than 90% seen once. Germline V gene sequence: CDR1 LNHDA, CDR2 SQIVND (reference sequence). Trimming took 3 bases from V and 1 from J, leaving 13 bases between them. The CDR3 runs to 16 residues.

V is TRBV19 and J is TRBJ1-5; D unclear. The TCR sequence derives from a man aged 55 to 70 with active or convalescent COVID-19. The sample was peripheral blood. The CDR3 coding sequence is TGTGCCAGTAGTATCAGCGGCCGTGGGAGCAATCAGCCCCAGCATTTT. Protein product: CASSISGRGSNQPQHF.